Detailed here is one T cell receptor beta chain. Its antigen is currently unknown. V was shortened by 4 bases and J by 4 bases, with 14 bases between the two germline ends. CDR1 is SNHLY, CDR2 FYNNEI, per germline. This CDR3 spans 15 amino acids. This sample stems from a study of OX40 agonist ivuxolimab in advanced cancers. TCRdb's copy holds only in-frame clones and misses some; the assay was immunoSEQ multiplex PCR. Among tens of thousands of clones listed, 85% were seen once. Overall study results and limits: Antigen specificity was not determined for the expanded peripheral T cells. The mean number of expanded clones was higher in CD8+ T cells than in CD4+.

The input for sequencing was CD4+ or CD8+ T cells sorted from blood, taken in a trial of the OX40 agonist ivuxolimab. The chain recombines TRBV2 with TRBJ1-5, with D possibly matching TRBD1 (6 bases). The sequence derives from an adult with an advanced solid tumor such as melanoma, head and neck, liver or kidney cancer. Here the CDR3 DNA reads TGTGCCAGCAGTGGGGGGGGGCGGCGAAATCAGCCCCAGCATTTT. Encoded protein: CASSGGGRRNQPQHF.